A selection of T cell receptor beta chains follows, all from one sample in a study of blood T cell repertoires in COVID-19. Data came from immunoSEQ multiplex PCR; TCRdb stores just in-frame clones and leaves some out. The table shows about 180,000 clones, with over 75% occurring only once. The source material was peripheral blood. All receptors come from a person aged 70 to 85 with COVID-19, enrolled during active disease. Both conserved end residues are part of each CDR3. D genes are given only for firm matches. Clone size is given for some rows only: seen once, a few or many times, or a class if the clone is expanded.

J gene,clone size,D gene,V gene,CDR3 protein,CDR3 DNA
TRBJ2-7,.,.,TRBV3-1/TRBV3-2,CASEEGGGAYEQYF,TGTGCCAGCGAAGAGGGAGGCGGCGCCTACGAGCAGTACTTC
TRBJ1-5,.,.,TRBV12-2,CASRLGRREPQHF,TGTGCAAGTCGCTTGGGGCGAAGGGAGCCCCAGCATTTT
TRBJ1-1,.,.,TRBV7-8,CASSSMGGTEAFF,TGTGCCAGCAGCTCGATGGGGGGCACTGAAGCTTTCTTT
TRBJ2-7,few,TRBD2,TRBV30,CACASGLAGDTSYEQYF,TGTGCCTGTGCATCGGGACTAGCGGGGGACACGTCCTACGAGCAGTACTTC
TRBJ1-5,.,.,TRBV15,CATSRDRLGALNQPQHF,TGTGCCACCAGCAGAGATAGGTTGGGGGCACTAAATCAGCCCCAGCATTTT
TRBJ2-6,few,.,TRBV25-1,CASSDFRAGANVLTF,TGTGCCAGCAGTGATTTCAGGGCCGGGGCCAACGTCCTGACTTTC
TRBJ1-3,.,TRBD1,TRBV11-2,CASSQTGIFRDTIYF,TGTGCCAGCAGCCAGACAGGGATTTTCAGAGACACCATATATTTT
TRBJ1-5,.,.,TRBV28,CASSLQATQPQHF,TGTGCCAGCAGTTTGCAGGCGACTCAGCCCCAGCATTTT
TRBJ2-2,.,TRBD2,TRBV3-1/TRBV3-2,CASTQGLAGGTGELFF,TGTGCCAGCACCCAAGGACTAGCGGGAGGGACCGGGGAGCTGTTTTTT
TRBJ1-2,few,TRBD1,TRBV5-1,CASSIQGAYGYTF,TGCGCCAGCAGTATACAGGGGGCCTATGGCTACACCTTC
TRBJ2-7,.,TRBD2,TRBV28,CASSLTSAGEDYEQYF,TGTGCCAGCAGTTTAACCTCAGCGGGAGAGGACTACGAGCAGTACTTC
TRBJ2-1,.,.,TRBV6-5,CASSYSPGLYNEQFF,TGTGCCAGCAGTTACTCCCCGGGTCTGTACAATGAGCAGTTCTTC
TRBJ2-5,.,.,TRBV4-3,CASSPSLGAGEETQYF,TGCGCCAGCAGCCCATCCCTTGGAGCGGGCGAGGAGACCCAGTACTTC
TRBJ1-2,.,.,TRBV10-3,CAISGNRDYGYTF,TGTGCCATCAGTGGGAACAGGGACTATGGCTACACCTTC
TRBJ2-2,.,TRBD1,TRBV18,CASSRTGTNTGELFF,TGTGCCAGCTCACGGACAGGGACGAACACCGGGGAGCTGTTTTTT
TRBJ2-7,.,TRBD1,TRBV6-5,CASSLPGTGIYEQYF,TGTGCCAGCAGTTTACCCGGGACAGGCATCTACGAGCAGTACTTC
TRBJ1-2,once,TRBD1,TRBV30,CAWSADRNYGYTF,TGTGCCTGGAGTGCGGACAGGAACTATGGCTACACCTTC
TRBJ2-3,.,.,TRBV7-3,CASSLIGGYNPDTQYF,TGTGCCAGCAGCTTAATAGGAGGGTATAACCCAGATACGCAGTATTTT
TRBJ2-5,once,TRBD2,TRBV5-4,CASARTNLAEETQYF,TGTGCCAGCGCACGAACGAACCTAGCGGAAGAGACCCAGTACTTC
TRBJ2-1,.,.,TRBV10-3,CAISAGTADEQFF,TGTGCCATCAGCGCAGGAACAGCGGATGAGCAGTTCTTC
TRBJ1-3,.,.,TRBV30,CAWNWADLNSGNTIYF,TGTGCCTGGAACTGGGCAGACCTGAACTCTGGAAACACCATATATTTT
TRBJ1-1,.,.,TRBV6-2/TRBV6-3,CASSYNRVVTEAFF,TGTGCCAGCAGTTACAACAGGGTCGTCACTGAAGCTTTCTTT
TRBJ1-6,.,TRBD1,TRBV6-2/TRBV6-3,CASSRTGSSNSPLHF,TGTGCCAGCAGCCGGACAGGCTCTTCCAATTCACCCCTCCACTTT
TRBJ2-2,.,TRBD2,TRBV7-8,CASSPGLAGNANTGELFF,TGTGCCAGCAGCCCGGGACTAGCGGGGAACGCGAACACCGGGGAGCTGTTTTTT
TRBJ2-5,once,.,TRBV7-7,CASSLAGAGPETQYF,TGTGCCAGCAGCTTAGCGGGTGCGGGCCCAGAGACCCAGTACTTC
TRBJ2-2,.,.,TRBV7-7,CASSVQDTGELFF,TGTGCCAGCAGCGTACAAGACACCGGGGAGCTGTTTTTT
TRBJ1-1,.,.,TRBV7-9,CASSLAGLNTEAFF,TGTGCCAGCAGCTTGGCAGGGTTGAACACTGAAGCTTTCTTT
TRBJ1-4,.,TRBD1,TRBV5-1,CASSGDRNNEKLFF,TGCGCCAGCAGCGGGGACAGAAATAATGAAAAACTGTTTTTT
TRBJ2-5,.,TRBD2,TRBV11-3,CASSPGLAGDSQETQYF,TGTGCCAGCAGCCCGGGACTAGCGGGAGATAGTCAAGAGACCCAGTACTTC
TRBJ1-6,.,.,TRBV21-1,CARRGDGQGFLHKSSPLHF,TGTGCCAGGAGGGGGGATGGACAGGGGTTCTTACATAAATCTTCACCCCTCCACTTT
TRBJ1-1,.,.,TRBV6-1,CASSDWGGTEAFF,TGTGCCAGCAGTGATTGGGGGGGCACTGAAGCTTTCTTT
TRBJ1-1,many,.,TRBV6-4,CASSLTENTEAFF,TGTGCCAGCAGTTTAACAGAGAACACTGAAGCTTTCTTT
TRBJ2-1,.,.,TRBV27,CASKRGSSYNEQFF,TGTGCCAGCAAACGGGGGAGCTCCTACAATGAGCAGTTCTTC
TRBJ2-2,.,TRBD1,TRBV5-4,CASSVKSKRTGGNTGELFF,TGTGCCAGCAGCGTCAAATCTAAACGGACAGGGGGCAACACCGGGGAGCTGTTTTTT
TRBJ1-3,.,TRBD1,TRBV9,CASSVQQGFSGNTIYF,TGTGCCAGCAGCGTGCAACAGGGGTTCTCTGGAAACACCATATATTTT
TRBJ2-2,once,TRBD2,TRBV5-8,CASSSGLAGQRNTGELFF,TGTGCCAGCAGCTCGGGACTAGCGGGTCAACGGAACACCGGGGAGCTGTTTTTT
TRBJ1-6,once,.,TRBV27,CASSRGNLRVTDSPLHF,TGTGCCAGCTCCCGGGGGAATCTCAGGGTTACGGATTCACCCCTCCACTTT
TRBJ1-1,few,TRBD1,TRBV12-3/TRBV12-4,CASSPTGYTEAFF,TGTGCCAGCAGCCCGACAGGGTACACTGAAGCTTTCTTT
TRBJ1-3,.,.,TRBV4-3,CASSQDGAGAHTIYF,TGCGCCAGCAGCCAAGACGGCGCAGGGGCACACACCATATATTTT
TRBJ2-1,.,.,TRBV5-1,CASSLGWGRIGFF,TGCGCCAGCAGCTTGGGTTGGGGGAGGATTGGTTTCTTC
TRBJ2-1,.,.,TRBV12-3/TRBV12-4,CASGISLEQFF,TGTGCCAGCGGAATTAGCCTTGAGCAGTTCTTC
TRBJ1-4,.,.,TRBV6-1,CASSEERDGKLFF,TGTGCCAGCAGTGAAGAGAGGGATGGAAAACTGTTTTTT
TRBJ2-3,.,TRBD1,TRBV15,CATTRDRVSDTQYF,TGTGCCACTACACGGGACAGGGTTTCAGATACGCAGTATTTT
TRBJ2-3,.,.,TRBV5-1,CASSPQGDTQYF,TGCGCCAGCAGCCCACAGGGAGATACGCAGTATTTT
TRBJ1-6,.,.,TRBV3-1/TRBV3-2,CASSQAQVHNSPLHF,TGTGCCAGCAGCCAAGCGCAGGTACATAATTCACCCCTCCACTTT
TRBJ2-7,.,TRBD2,TRBV5-4,CASSSRLAEHSYEQYF,TGTGCCAGCAGCTCCAGACTAGCGGAGCACTCCTACGAGCAGTACTTC
TRBJ1-1,.,.,TRBV7-2,CASLRSAGWLSEAFF,TGTGCCAGCCTGCGGTCGGCAGGGTGGTTGTCTGAAGCTTTCTTT
TRBJ2-6,.,.,TRBV19,CASSRGVDGANVLTF,TGTGCCAGTAGTCGGGGAGTTGATGGGGCCAACGTCCTGACTTTC
TRBJ2-1,.,TRBD2,TRBV19,CASSEGLPYNEQFF,TGTGCCAGTAGTGAGGGACTACCCTACAATGAGCAGTTCTTC
TRBJ1-3,once,.,TRBV25-1,CASSDPVWRNTIYF,TGTGCCAGCAGTGATCCCGTTTGGCGAAACACCATATATTTT
TRBJ2-1,.,.,TRBV5-1,CASMGLTTYEQFF,TGCGCCAGCATGGGACTGACCACATATGAGCAGTTCTTC
TRBJ1-1,.,TRBD1,TRBV5-1,CASSLALQGTTEAFF,TGCGCCAGCAGCTTGGCTCTACAGGGGACCACTGAAGCTTTCTTT
TRBJ2-3,.,TRBD2,TRBV6-6,CATTAGGPPGYF,TGTGCCACCACAGCGGGGGGCCCCCCGGGGTATTTT